Listed below are T cell receptor beta chains from one sample, sequenced in a study of CD8 T cells in Susac syndrome. TCRdb re-called the immunoSEQ multiplex PCR reads through MiXCR, storing one row per CDR3 protein. There are hundreds of thousands of distinct CDR3 sequences in the sample; around 93% occur only once, and approximately 0.15% lies in the top ten. Sequenced sample: CD4+ T cells from PBMCs. The receptors derive from a human donor with Susac syndrome. The CDR3 runs from the conserved cysteine through the conserved F or W. D genes are given only for firm matches. Not all rows give a size; the values are once, few, many and, for expanded clones, a class.

v_gene,j_gene,abundance,d_gene,CDR3nt,CDR3aa
TRBV20-1,TRBJ1-6,-,-,TGCAGTGCCACTCACAATAATTCACCCCTCCACTTT,CSATHNNSPLHF
TRBV7-2,TRBJ2-5,-,-,TGTGCCAGCAGCTCCGCCCTAGCAACAGAGACCCAGTACTTC,CASSSALATETQYF
TRBV20-1,TRBJ2-3,-,-,TGCAGTGCCAGAAACTTGGAGAAATGGGATACGCAGTATTTT,CSARNLEKWDTQYF
TRBV30,TRBJ1-2,-,-,TGTGCCTGGAGTCTGTGGGGCTCAAACTATGGCTACACCTTC,CAWSLWGSNYGYTF
TRBV5-1,TRBJ2-3,-,TRBD1,TGCGCCAGCAGCTCCCCGGACAGGGGGAAAACAGATACGCAGTATTTT,CASSSPDRGKTDTQYF
TRBV6-5,TRBJ2-3,-,TRBD2,TGTGCCAGCAGTTCAGGGGGAATGGCTAGCGGGGGATTTACAGATACGCAGTATTTT,CASSSGGMASGGFTDTQYF
TRBV3-1,TRBJ2-1,-,-,TGTGCCAGCAGCCAGGTCCCGGGACTGTCATACAATGAGCAGTTCTTC,CASSQVPGLSYNEQFF
TRBV30,TRBJ2-7,-,-,TGTGCCTGGAGTGTACGAAGCCTCTATTACCCCTACGAGCAGTACTTC,CAWSVRSLYYPYEQYF
TRBV24-1,TRBJ2-7,once,TRBD1,TGTGCCACCAGTGATTGGGACAGTAATTACGAGCAGTACTTC,CATSDWDSNYEQYF
TRBV4-3,TRBJ2-6,-,-,TGCGCCAGCAGCCAGCAAAACAGGGCTGATGGGGCCAACGTCCTGACTTTC,CASSQQNRADGANVLTF
TRBV30,TRBJ1-1,-,-,TGTGCCTGGCGAGGGGACAACAAGAACACTGAAGCTTTCTTT,CAWRGDNKNTEAFF
TRBV7-2,TRBJ1-6,-,-,TGTGCCAGCAGCTTCCCTACTGGGGTTAATTCACCCCTCCACTTT,CASSFPTGVNSPLHF
TRBV2,TRBJ2-1,-,TRBD2,TGTGCCAGCATTGGGAAGCGGGGGGGCTATAGCTCCTACAATGAGCAGTTCTTC,CASIGKRGGYSSYNEQFF
TRBV12-3/TRBV12-4,TRBJ1-2,-,-,TGTGCCAGCAGTTTTGACTCGGCCACATACTATGGCTACACCTTC,CASSFDSATYYGYTF
TRBV20-1,TRBJ1-1,-,-,TGCAGTGCTAGAGTCATTGGCCGGGGGGCTGAAGCTTTCTTT,CSARVIGRGAEAFF
TRBV19,TRBJ2-1,-,TRBD2,TGTGCCAGTATCCGAATAGCGGGGGCTAACAATGAGCAGTTCTTC,CASIRIAGANNEQFF
TRBV7-2,TRBJ1-5,-,TRBD1,TGTGCCAGCAGCTTGGACAGGGGGACTCAGCCCCAGCATTTT,CASSLDRGTQPQHF
TRBV27,TRBJ2-7,-,-,TGTGCCAGCAGTGGGTCCCCTCATGGCGAGCAGTACTTC,CASSGSPHGEQYF
TRBV2,TRBJ1-1,-,-,TGTGCCAGCAGTGAACGGGTGACGAACACTGAAGCTTTCTTT,CASSERVTNTEAFF
TRBV21-1,TRBJ1-6,-,-,TGTGCCAGAAAAACGCCCGGGGATTCACCCCTCCACTTT,CARKTPGDSPLHF
TRBV6-5,TRBJ1-2,-,-,TGTGCCAGCAGGCCCAGGACCTCACAGGGCTATGGCTACACCTTC,CASRPRTSQGYGYTF
TRBV7-4,TRBJ1-3,-,-,TGTGCCAGCCCCCTTAATTTGAGCACCATATATTTT,CASPLNLSTIYF
TRBV7-8,TRBJ1-6,-,-,TGTGCCAGCAGCCTCAGGGAAACTAATTCACCCCTCCACTTT,CASSLRETNSPLHF
TRBV4-1,TRBJ1-1,-,-,TGCGCCAGCACCCCCTGGGGGAAAGGGTCCATGAACACTGAAGCTTTCTTT,CASTPWGKGSMNTEAFF
TRBV9,TRBJ1-3,-,-,TGTGCCAGCAGCGTAGTGGGGGCTGCGGGAAACACCATATATTTT,CASSVVGAAGNTIYF
TRBV7-3,TRBJ2-2,once,-,TGTGCCAGCAGCAAATCCGGGGACGGGGAGCTGTTTTTT,CASSKSGDGELFF
TRBV12-3/TRBV12-4,TRBJ2-7,few,-,TGTGCCAGCAGTCCCCTGGGGCGCGGTCGGAGGTCGGAGCAGTACTTC,CASSPLGRGRRSEQYF
TRBV4-3,TRBJ1-2,-,TRBD1,TGCGCCAGCAGCCAAGAGTCCGGGACAGGGTATGGCTACACCTTC,CASSQESGTGYGYTF
TRBV20-1,TRBJ1-5,-,-,TGCAGTGCCCGAAAAGGGGTCAATCAGCCCCAGCATTTT,CSARKGVNQPQHF